This T cell receptor (beta chain) originates from a study of post-analysis software for immune sequencing data. Study-wide background: In terms of disease course, relapsing-remitting, secondary progressive and progressive-relapsing multiple sclerosis were included.

cDNA libraries for TCR beta contained unique molecular identifiers. TCRdb re-analysed the PCR reads in MiXCR, keeping a single row per CDR3 protein. Of roughly 540,000 distinct CDR3 sequences in the sample, 30% to 40% were seen once. The CDR3 loop spans 16 amino acids. The trim removed 5 bases at V and 2 bases at J, leaving 12 bases unmatched. Germline V CDR1 and CDR2: DFQATT, SNEGSKA (reference sequence). The study's findings and limits: With F measure, samples from one preparation batch clustered together strongly. Relative to controls, patients had a few TRBV segments at higher frequency, with TRBV5-6, TRBV5-1 and TRBV20-1 among these. For normalized Chao1 diversity, multiple sclerosis patients scored significantly lower than controls did.

As concerns this clonotype: The antigen is unknown.

Sequencing was performed on blood. The sequence derives from a girl aged 2-17 years with multiple sclerosis. This sequence joins TRBV20-1 and TRBJ1-2; TRBD1 aligns across 9 bases. DNA of the CDR3: TGCAGTGCTCTGCGACAGGGGGTAAACCCCAACTATGGCTACACCTTC. Amino acid sequence: CSALRQGVNPNYGYTF.